Reported below is one T cell receptor beta chain. An even split of each subset's genomic DNA across several immunoSEQ plates was performed. Per the study methods: Filtering differed, since immunoSEQ gave only junction sequences and no quality scores. Generated by immunoSEQ multiplex PCR, the TCRdb table keeps only in-frame clones and is missing some. The DNA was the basis for D and trimming; V, J and clone size are from that table. The sample includes over a million clones, around 74% seen only once; the top ten take approximately 1.3%. Among the donors, all were Caucasian adults who lived in Nashville, Tennessee. The V gene's germline CDR1 is LNHDA and CDR2 SQIVND (reference sequence). V lost 5 bases, J lost 2 bases, and 4 bases stayed unmatched. The CDR3 contains 15 residues. The data were taken from a study of shared clonotypes between healthy human individuals.

This TCR derives from a man younger than 30 in good health. The rearrangement uses TRBV19 and TRBJ1-3, with 9 nucleotides matching TRBD1. Sequenced sample: memory CD4+ T cells sorted from blood. The subset denotes: CD45RA-negative fraction. The CDR3 nucleotides are TGTGCCAGTAGTCTCGGACAGGGGACTGGAAACACCATATATTTT. Protein product: CASSLGQGTGNTIYF.